The 5 T cell receptor beta chains presented below share a single source sample, sequenced in a study of T cell changes during pregnancy in multiple sclerosis. The table came from immunoSEQ multiplex PCR; TCRdb's copy has only in-frame clones and leaves some out. The sample has about 59,000 clones, less than 95% seen once. This sample comprised CD8+ T cells from peripheral blood mononuclear cells, obtained after pregnancy. Source of these receptors: a female donor with multiple sclerosis, enrolled in a pregnancy study.

The rearrangement joins TRBV29-1 to TRBJ1-1; D unresolved. Germline V CDR1 and CDR2: SQVTM, ANQGSEA. The CDR3 contains 11 residues. The CDR3 DNA reads TGCAGTACCGCGGGGAACACTGAAGCTTTCTTT. Translation gives CSTAGNTEAFF. Based on the CDR3 plus reference TRBV29-1 and TRBJ1-1, the full variable domain is SAVISQKPSRDICQRGTSLTIQCQVDSQVTMMFWYRQQPGQSLTLIATANQGSEATYESGFVIDKFPISRPNLTFSTLTVSNMSPEDSSIYLCSTAGNTEAFFGQGTRLTVV.

The V gene is TRBV6-6, the J gene TRBJ2-3; TRBD2 matches 10 bases. The ends lost 3 bases at V and 6 bases at J; junction bases unmatched: 3. The CDR3 length is 14 residues. CDR1 is MNHNY and CDR2 is SVGAGI in the germline V gene (reference sequence). CDR3 nucleotides: TGTGCCAGCAGTTATCTAGCGGGAGTGGATACGCAGTATTTT. Amino acid sequence: CASSYLAGVDTQYF.

The rearrangement uses TRBV29-1 and TRBJ2-7, with 7 bases that match TRBD2. V was pared by 1 base and J by 6 bases, with 12 bases of the junction left unmatched. Germline V lookup: CDR1 SQVTM, CDR2 ANQGSEA. The CDR3 contains 15 residues. The CDR3 DNA reads TGCAGCGTTGAAGTTCGGGCGGGAGCGGGGTTCGAGCAGTACTTC. Translating gives CSVEVRAGAGFEQYF.

As DNA, the CDR3 is TGCGCCAGCAGCCTCGGGACATTCGGGGATACGCAGTATTTT. Amino acid sequence: CASSLGTFGDTQYF. V is TRBV4-1 and J is TRBJ2-3, with a weak D call TRBD1 (6 bases). This CDR3 region has 14 residues. Between the trimmed V and J ends, which lost 4 bases and 6 bases, there was a span of 14 bases. CDR1 MGHRA and CDR2 YSYEKL come from the germline V gene.

Written as DNA, the CDR3 is TGTGCCATCAGAAGCAGGGGGGACAACACTGAAGCTTTCTTT. Amino acid sequence: CAIRSRGDNTEAFF. The chain joins TRBV10-3 to TRBJ1-1; TRBD1 matches at 7 bases. Germline lookup yields CDR1 ENHRY and CDR2 SYGVKD. This CDR3 spans 14 amino acids. The junction had 6 bases not matched to a gene; V was cut back by 6 bases and J by 2 bases.